Listed below are T cell receptor beta chains from one sample, sequenced in a study of sequential checkpoint blockade in melanoma. This table comes from immunoSEQ multiplex PCR, and its TCRdb copy is limited to in-frame clones, with some not included. The repertoire holds approximately 4,500 clones, with 20% to 25% as singletons. The sample in question was tumor tissue (inferred from file names), obtained from a patient given nivolumab and ipilimumab in sequence. The receptors shown here come from a human donor with melanoma. The conserved cysteine and the conserved F or W are not part of the CDR3 here.

TRBV9,TRBJ1-2,ASSRGANYGYT
TRBV6-8,TRBJ2-1,ASSAIAGTANEQF
TRBV9,TRBJ1-1,ASRIVVTEAF
TRBV6-8,TRBJ1-1,ASGPGGTEAF
TRBV6-7,TRBJ2-5,ASSESGTQY
TRBV23-1,TRBJ2-2,ASSQSNVVGGPSGELF
TRBV19,TRBJ2-2,ASTKDENTGELF
TRBV28,TRBJ2-4,ASSTIDRGDIQY
TRBV11-3,TRBJ2-3,ASIRRTGSTDTQY
TRBV11-3,TRBJ2-5,ASSLTRDQETQY
TRBV19,TRBJ1-6,ASSRTGTAKRVPLH
TRBV6-8,TRBJ1-2,AISLDRVPSGYT
TRBV11-3,TRBJ2-4,ASSSRWTGVNIQY
TRBV11-3,TRBJ1-1,ASSPRRGLFAEAF
TRBV12-5,TRBJ2-1,ASGRLAFYNDEQF
TRBV18,TRBJ1-2,ASSLSKWGNYGYT
TRBV6-8,TRBJ2-1,AIQTGMGGYNGEQF
TRBV18,TRBJ1-2,ASSPGDKKYGYT
TRBV11-3,TRBJ1-6,ASSLMAVNNSPLH
TRBV6-8,TRBJ2-3,ASSPTSGGADTQY
TRBV19,TRBJ1-1,ASSIVGGGLTEAF
TRBV11-3,TRBJ2-3,ASSLRGGQDTQY
TRBV28,TRBJ1-2,ASNPGQVYGYT
TRBV28,TRBJ1-4,ASGRTGANEKLF
TRBV19,TRBJ2-2,ASSARGNTGELF
TRBV11-3,TRBJ1-1,ASSHGPVMNTEAF
TRBV11-3,TRBJ1-2,ASSRLGQALANYGYT
TRBV6-8,TRBJ1-6,ASRVTDYRTSLH
TRBV15,TRBJ2-1,ATNRSRRGYNEQF
TRBV15,TRBJ1-6,ATSGDRGFNSPLH
TRBV4-1,TRBJ2-3,ASSPQLAGTDTQY
TRBV19,TRBJ2-5,ASSFPGAQETQY
TRBV18,TRBJ2-5,ASSQSGQRETQY
TRBV11-3,TRBJ1-6,ASSYSTGNNSPLH